The 32 T cell receptor beta chains in this list originate from one sample, sequenced in a study of blood T cells in healthy people across ages. A second PCR, run for 7 to 11 cycles, used a sample-barcoded 5' primer plus a J-beta primer mix. TCRdb used MiXCR to reprocess the 5' RACE reads, holding one entry per CDR3 protein. Of about 570,000 distinct CDR3 sequences in the sample, 25% to 30% were seen once. The sample was blood. The receptors here all came from a woman aged 70-85 years in good health.

This clonotype has more than one count but fewer than ten. The rearrangement uses TRBV7-2 and TRBJ2-4; 7 bases line up with TRBD2. Germline V gene lookup returns CDR1 SGHTA and CDR2 FQGNSA. Unmatched junction bases numbered 6, after V lost 5 bases and J lost 5 bases. The length of the CDR3 is 14 residues. Written as DNA, the CDR3 is TGTGCCAGCAGCCCTAGCGGCCTACAAAACATTCAGTACTTC. Amino acids: CASSPSGLQNIQYF.

The DNA for the CDR3 is TGCAGTGCTGAGGGACAGACAACTAACTATGGCTACACCTTC. This codes for CSAEGQTTNYGYTF. The V and J genes are TRBV20-1 and TRBJ1-2, with TRBD1 matching 7 bases. Germline loops: CDR1 DFQATT, CDR2 SNEGSKA (reference sequence). With 5 bases clipped from V and 0 bases from J, the junction kept 6 bases outside the gene matches. This CDR3 spans 14 amino acids.

This chain joins TRBV6-5 and TRBJ2-1, with 9 nucleotides matching TRBD1. The V and J ends lost 0 bases and 8 bases, in that order; junction bases with no gene match: 8. Per the germline V gene, CDR1 is MNHEY and CDR2 is SVGAGI. The CDR3 extends over 16 amino acids. Here the CDR3 reads CASSYSRTGERDEQFF. The CDR3 DNA reads as TGTGCCAGCAGTTACTCGAGGACAGGGGAGCGGGATGAGCAGTTCTTC.

In this sample, this clonotype turned up a few times. This chain uses TRBV20-1 with TRBJ2-7, with 9 bases aligning to TRBD1. Trimming removed 2 bases from V and 5 bases from J; junction bases left unmatched: 7. This CDR3 region has 14 residues. CDR1 DFQATT and CDR2 SNEGSKA come from the germline V gene (reference sequence). The CDR3 DNA is TGCAGTGCTAGACCCAGGACAGGGGCCAACGAGCAGTACTTC. As protein: CSARPRTGANEQYF.

This clonotype was seen more than once but under ten times. V and J are TRBV20-1 and TRBJ2-3; tentative D call: TRBD1 (6 bases). Germline V gives CDR1 DFQATT, CDR2 SNEGSKA (reference sequence). The V and J ends lost 5 bases and 0 bases respectively, with 12 bases between them. The CDR3 is 14 residues long. In DNA, the CDR3 is TGCAGTGCTGAAACAGGGTGGAGCACAGATACGCAGTATTTT. Amino acid sequence: CSAETGWSTDTQYF.

This rearrangement joins TRBV12-3 or TRBV12-4 to TRBJ2-1; 8 bases are shared with TRBD1. Trimming at V came to 3 bases and at J to 14 bases, leaving 3 bases not matched to a gene. This CDR3 region has 11 residues. The CDR3 region is CASSFGGQEFF. CDR3 DNA: TGTGCCAGCAGTTTTGGGGGACAGGAGTTCTTC.

The J gene is TRBJ2-7, the V gene TRBV20-1; D unresolved. Between the trimmed V and J ends, which lost 3 bases and 0 bases, there was a span of 9 bases. The CDR3 consists of 13 residues. Germline lookup yields CDR1 DFQATT and CDR2 SNEGSKA (reference sequence). CDR3 coding DNA: TGCAGTGCTAGGTTCAGTTCCTCCTACGAGCAGTACTTC. Translating it yields CSARFSSSYEQYF.

This clonotype was counted only a few times. This chain links TRBV5-1 with TRBJ2-1, with 8 nucleotides matching TRBD2. The J segment lost 0 bases and the V segment lost 4 bases, leaving 12 bases of the junction unmatched. CDR3 length: 18 amino acids. The germline CDR1 and CDR2 sequences are SGHRS and YFSETQ. The CDR3 sequence is CASSLVVLAGSSYNEQFF. The CDR3 coding sequence is TGCGCCAGCAGCCTAGTGGTATTAGCGGGAAGCTCCTACAATGAGCAGTTCTTC.

V is TRBV7-2 and J is TRBJ2-5, with D unresolved. Germline V gives CDR1 SGHTA, CDR2 FQGNSA. V lost 5 bases and J 5 bases, leaving 15 bases between the germline ends. The CDR3 length is 14 residues. CDR3 sequence: CASSPDWGRETQYF. The CDR3 DNA sequence: TGTGCCAGCAGCCCCGACTGGGGTAGGGAGACCCAGTACTTC.

As for this clonotype: This CDR3 is missing its conserved last phenylalanine or tryptophan, likely due to a read error. In DNA, the CDR3 is TGTGCCAGCAGCTTAGGGTCTGATGGCTACACCATC. Its protein product is CASSLGSDGYTI. V is TRBV7-2 and J is TRBJ1-2; D unresolved. The CDR3 is 12 amino acids. The V end was cut by 1 base, the J end by 6 bases, with 6 bases between. Germline-derived CDR1 and CDR2 are SGHTA and FQGNSA.

The V gene is TRBV5-1, the J gene TRBJ1-1; a weak D match, TRBD1 (5 bases). Germline CDR1 and CDR2: SGHRS and YFSETQ. V was trimmed by 6 bases and J by 5 bases, leaving 11 bases between them. The CDR3 length is 12 residues. DNA of the CDR3: TGCGCCAGCATGAGGGACGGAACTGAAGCTTTCTTT. Residues: CASMRDGTEAFF.

The chain combines TRBV7-3 with TRBJ2-4, with 10 nucleotides matching TRBD2. The CDR3 is 21 residues long. Losses at the gene ends were 0 bases for V and 2 bases for J; bases not matched to a gene: 16. Per the germline V gene, CDR1 is SGHTA and CDR2 is FQGTGA. This CDR3 is CASSLTPPASGGAGTKNIQYF. Written as DNA, the CDR3 is TGTGCCAGCAGCTTAACCCCTCCGGCCAGCGGGGGGGCCGGTACCAAAAACATTCAGTACTTC.

This clonotype showed up just a few times. The rearrangement joins TRBV29-1 to TRBJ2-5; 9 bases line up with TRBD2. The J call may not be correct, given that the DNA end is closer to TRBJ2-1. The CDR3 has 12 residues. Per the germline V gene, CDR1 is SQVTM and CDR2 is ANQGSEA. Written as DNA, the CDR3 is TGCAGCGTTGGGGTAGCGGGGGTTGAGCAGTTCTTC. It encodes CSVGVAGVEQFF.

There are a few counts of this clonotype. The V gene is TRBV10-3, the J gene TRBJ2-1; D perhaps matches TRBD2 (6 bases). Germline assignment: CDR1 ENHRY and CDR2 SYGVKD. This CDR3 is built from 13 residues. V was clipped by 5 bases and J by 7 bases, with 12 bases between them. The CDR3 loop reads CAISWDWSNEQFF. The DNA of the CDR3 is TGTGCCATCAGTTGGGACTGGAGTAATGAGCAGTTCTTC.

The V call is TRBV7-9, the J call TRBJ1-6; TRBD1 is a possible D gene (6 bases). Looked up from germline, CDR1 is SEHNR and CDR2 is FQNEAQ (reference sequence). Trimming shortened V by 1 base and J by 8 bases, and 9 bases separated the two germline ends. This CDR3 is 14 amino acids long. CDR3 DNA sequence: TGTGCCAGCAGCTTAGTAGGGGGGCATTCACCCCTCCACTTT. Its translation is CASSLVGGHSPLHF. The whole variable domain, filled in from reference TRBV7-9 and TRBJ1-6, reads DTGVSQNPRHKITKRGQNVTFRCDPISEHNRLYWYRQTLGQGPEFLTYFQNEAQLEKSRLLSDRFSAERPKGSFSTLEIQRTEQGDSAMYLCASSLVGGHSPLHFGNGTRLTVT.

The chain is built from TRBV20-1 and TRBJ1-4; D ambiguous. With 3 bases removed from V and 4 bases from J, the gap between germline ends came to 9 bases. CDR3 size: 13 residues. CDR1 is DFQATT, CDR2 SNEGSKA, per germline (reference sequence). CDR3 region: CSASPLINEKLFF. The CDR3 DNA reads TGCAGTGCTAGTCCCCTTATTAATGAAAAACTGTTTTTT.

V gene TRBV11-3 combines with J gene TRBJ2-7, with D perhaps matching TRBD1 (5 bases). Germline V gives CDR1 SGHNT, CDR2 YENEEA. The CDR3 runs 14 residues. V was pared by 5 bases and J by 0 bases, with 11 bases between. The CDR3 sequence: CASSPVDSSYEQYF. The CDR3 DNA reads TGTGCCAGCAGCCCGGTCGACAGCTCCTACGAGCAGTACTTC.

This clonotype has just a few counts. The chain links TRBV5-1 to TRBJ2-2; a possible D gene is TRBD1 (6 bases). The CDR3 loop spans 15 amino acids. V lost 3 bases and J 4 bases, leaving 13 bases between the germline ends. Germline V gene lookup returns CDR1 SGHRS and CDR2 YFSETQ. CDR3 amino acids: CASSSQGYGTGELFF. DNA of the CDR3: TGCGCCAGCAGCTCACAGGGTTACGGCACCGGGGAGCTGTTTTTT.

The J gene is TRBJ1-2, the V gene TRBV12-3 or TRBV12-4; 10 bases line up with TRBD1. The CDR3 consists of 14 residues. The V and J ends lost 5 bases and 8 bases, in that order; junction bases with no gene match: 8. The CDR3 here is CASSARQGAGGYTF. The DNA for the CDR3 is TGTGCCAGCAGTGCACGACAGGGGGCGGGAGGCTACACCTTC.

The rearrangement links TRBV4-3 to TRBJ2-1, with 10 positions matching TRBD2. The J call is doubtful: the DNA matches TRBJ2-7 better. Germline V gives CDR1 LGHNA, CDR2 YSLEER. The length of the CDR3 is 15 residues. CDR3 in DNA: TGCGCCAGCAGCCAAGACCAAGCGGGGGGGCTTGAGCAGTACTTC. Encoded protein: CASSQDQAGGLEQYF.

About this clonotype: The junction departs from germline at one end; a sequencing error may be responsible. This sequence joins TRBV7-2 and TRBJ1-1; TRBD1 might be the D (5 bases). CDR1 and CDR2 from the germline V gene are SGHTA and FQGNSA. The CDR3 is 15 amino acids. The CDR3 here is CASSPGLTTGTEALF. The CDR3 bases are TGTGCCAGCAGCCCAGGGCTCACCACGGGCACTGAAGCTCTCTTT.

Turning to this clonotype: It may be a read error: a sequence one base away is much more abundant. The chain combines TRBV2 with TRBJ1-1; 8 bases line up with TRBD1. CDR3 size: 15 residues. CDR1 is SNHLY, CDR2 FYNNEI, per germline. The V gene end was trimmed by 4 bases and the J gene end by 4 bases; junction bases not matched to a gene: 8. DNA of the CDR3: TGTGCCAGCAGTGCCTCGACAGGGGTTAGCACTGAAGCTTTCTTT. Translation gives CASSASTGVSTEAFF. Looking up the rest from reference TRBV2 and TRBJ1-1 gives the full variable domain: EPEVTQTPSHQVTQMGQEVILRCVPISNHLYFYWYRQILGQKVEFLVSFYNNEISEKSEIFDDQFSVERPDGSNFTLKIRSTKLEDSAMYFCASSASTGVSTEAFFGQGTRLTVV.

In nucleotides, the CDR3 is TGTGCCAGCAGCCAAGGCCTAAGGGGACAGGGAGGAGAGCAGTACTTC. Translated: CASSQGLRGQGGEQYF. The rearrangement uses TRBV4-2 and TRBJ2-5; 9 nucleotides agree with TRBD1. Germline V CDR1 and CDR2: LGHNA, YNFKEQ. The CDR3 runs 16 residues. The V and J ends lost 1 base and 11 bases, in that order; junction bases with no gene match: 14.

V usage is TRBV9 and J usage is TRBJ2-1; D gene ambiguous. CDR1 is SGDLS, CDR2 YYNGEE, per germline. V was pared by 0 bases and J by 9 bases, with 13 bases between. The CDR3 extends over 14 amino acids. The CDR3 sequence: CASSVGPSGLEQFF. In nucleotides, the CDR3 is TGTGCCAGCAGCGTAGGACCCTCAGGCCTTGAGCAGTTCTTC.

This clonotype was observed a handful of times. The genes are TRBV20-1 and TRBJ1-6; TRBD1 is a possible D gene (5 bases). The CDR3 is made up of 11 amino acids. V lost 5 bases, J lost 7 bases, and 6 bases lay in between. Germline loops: CDR1 DFQATT, CDR2 SNEGSKA (reference sequence). The CDR3 DNA is TGCAGTGCTGGGGGGAATTCACCCCTCCACTTT. This sequence encodes CSAGGNSPLHF.

The chain couples TRBV25-1 to TRBJ2-5; D may match TRBD1 or TRBD2 (5 bases each). CDR3 length: 15 residues. V dropped 1 base and J dropped 5 bases, with 14 bases sitting between them. Germline assignment: CDR1 MGHDK and CDR2 SYGVNS. Here the CDR3 DNA reads TGTGCCAGCAGTGAATTTAACGGGGCGTGGGAGACCCAGTACTTC. Its translation: CASSEFNGAWETQYF.

This clonotype was observed a handful of times. V is TRBV7-9 and J is TRBJ1-2, with 7 bases identical to TRBD1. CDR3 length: 15 residues. Germline trimming cut 5 bases from V and 6 bases from J; bases unmatched to any gene: 12. CDR1 and CDR2 (germline): SEHNR, FQNEAQ (reference sequence). The CDR3 DNA reads TGTGCCAGCAGCACCCAGGGGGGCGTTTTGCATGGCTACACCTTC. It translates to CASSTQGGVLHGYTF.

The J gene is TRBJ2-7, the V gene TRBV27, with a possible D match to TRBD1 (5 bases). The CDR3 length is 14 residues. Trimming shortened V by 5 bases and J by 6 bases, and 17 bases separated the two germline ends. Germline CDR1 is MNHEY and CDR2 is SMNVEV (reference sequence). CDR3 region: CASSPGAPLGEQYF. CDR3 coding DNA: TGTGCCAGCAGTCCTGGGGCCCCACTGGGCGAGCAGTACTTC.

The table lists this clonotype with a few counts. This rearrangement joins TRBV29-1 to TRBJ1-2; 7 bases match TRBD1. After removal of 7 bases from V and 2 bases from J, the junction contained 7 bases not matched to a gene. The CDR3 runs to 13 residues. Per the germline V gene, CDR1 is SQVTM and CDR2 is ANQGSEA. The DNA of the CDR3 is TGCAGCGCTATCCCGGGACAGAACTATGGCTACACCTTC. Amino acids: CSAIPGQNYGYTF.

The sample holds a few counts of this clonotype. J is TRBJ2-5 and V is TRBV20-1; the D gene is possibly TRBD1 (5 bases). Germline V gives CDR1 DFQATT, CDR2 SNEGSKA (reference sequence). V dropped 5 bases and J dropped 3 bases, with 13 bases sitting between them. This CDR3 spans 13 amino acids. The DNA of the CDR3 is TGCAGTGCTTCCAGGGTTGGGAAAGAGACCCAGTACTTC. It is translated as CSASRVGKETQYF.

V is TRBV4-1 and J is TRBJ2-5; no firm D call. V lost 0 bases and J lost 0, with 8 bases in between. Germline CDR1 MGHRA, CDR2 YSYEKL. The CDR3 loop spans 15 amino acids. The CDR3 is CASSQEYPYQETQYF. The CDR3 DNA reads TGCGCCAGCAGCCAAGAGTATCCGTACCAAGAGACCCAGTACTTC.

In its sample, this clonotype was seen many times. The gene calls are TRBV27 and TRBJ2-4, with D possibly being TRBD1 or TRBD2 (6 bases each). Germline V gene sequence: CDR1 MNHEY, CDR2 SMNVEV (reference sequence). CDR3 size: 15 residues. V gave up 2 bases and J gave up 1 base, with 9 bases separating them. The CDR3 loop reads CASSLGGGAKNIQYF. CDR3 nucleotides: TGTGCCAGCAGTTTAGGAGGGGGTGCCAAAAACATTCAGTACTTC.